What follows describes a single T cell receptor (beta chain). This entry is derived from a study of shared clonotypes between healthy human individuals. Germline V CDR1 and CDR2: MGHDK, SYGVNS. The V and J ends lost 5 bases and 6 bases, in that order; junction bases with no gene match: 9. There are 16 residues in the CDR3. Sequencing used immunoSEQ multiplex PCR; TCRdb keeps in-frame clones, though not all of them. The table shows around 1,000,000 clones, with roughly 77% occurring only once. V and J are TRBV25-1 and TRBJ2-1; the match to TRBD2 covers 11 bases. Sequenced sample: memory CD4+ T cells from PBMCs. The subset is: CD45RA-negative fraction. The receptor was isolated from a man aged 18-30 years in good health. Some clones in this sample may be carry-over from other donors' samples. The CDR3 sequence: CASSHPGTSGSNEQFF. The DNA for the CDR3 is TGTGCCAGCAGTCACCCCGGGACTAGCGGCTCCAATGAGCAGTTCTTC.